This T cell receptor beta chain emerged from a study of blood T cells in healthy people across ages (dated by TCRdb to between 2015 and 2017). Regarding the complete study: In model experiments, template switching captured about one uniquely barcoded TCR beta cDNA molecule for every two T cells. Donors were grouped into four age groups: young (average roughly 17 years), middle-aged (39), aged (over 55) and long-lived (less than 85). To avoid experimental bias, donors of different ages were randomly spread across the sequencing lanes. Age-related changes in TCR beta repertoire diversity were measured in the study by deep sequencing normalized with unique cDNA molecular identifiers. Using the same blood draw, the study looked at two additional independent replicas of 1 million unique cDNA reads for two donors, one aged 18 to 29 and the other aged 80 or older. Results the study describes overall, beyond this receptor: Because the CMV infection status of the donors was unknown, age-related changes in expanded clonotypes may potentially have been confounded. A strong correlation was found between observed TCR beta diversity and the percentage of naive T cells measured by flow cytometry. Observed TCR beta diversity per million T cells fell roughly linearly with age, and a significant reduction was already apparent by age roughly 40. Compared with the aged group, the long-lived group had more naive CD4+ T cells, fewer expanded clones and increased TCR diversity, suggesting age selection. Estimates of total diversity based on one million sequenced T cells were regarded as lower bounds and as underestimates. Conclusive comparison of naive and antigen-experienced compartments was prevented by the profiling of bulk unsorted PBMCs.

CDR1 SGHAT and CDR2 FQNNGV are derived from the germline V gene. The CDR3 covers 16 residues, taking in both the cysteine and the phenylalanine. CDR3 DNA is the only sequence kept; it has 48 bases, read in frame from the first base. At the junction V is shortened by 1 base and J by 7 bases; bases outside the gene matches: 10. Libraries were built with 5' RACE. The listed sequencing device is Illumina HiSeq 2500. The second PCR ran for roughly 7 to 12 cycles and used a J-beta primer mix along with a sample-barcoded 5' primer. A template-switch 5' adaptor carrying 12 random nucleotides introduced a unique molecular identifier onto each TCR beta cDNA molecule. Each sample yielded at least 2.5 million CDR3-containing paired-end reads. All of the RNA was converted into first-strand cDNA using the Mint cDNA synthesis kit, with a TRBC-specific oligonucleotide serving as the primer. After uracil-DNA glycosylase treatment, a first 18-cycle PCR used universal primers M1SS and BC2_uni_R on all cDNA. As for the authors' bioinformatics: For normalization, 1 million high-quality reads, each with a distinct molecular identifier, were randomly selected from each sample. Reads with shared molecular identifiers were discarded instead of being binned into consensus sequences. MiTCR, run with a Q25 quality threshold and the strictest error-elimination algorithm, handled CDR3 identification, clonotype clustering and error correction. A nonparametric unseen species model with Euler transformation was used to estimate lower-bound total TCR beta diversity. Through fastp at Q25 and MiXCR, TCRdb rebuilt clones from the public reads, retaining in-frame beta chains. Entries are consolidated by CDR3 protein sequence, retaining the most common genes and DNA. These V and J calls originate from TCRdb's pipeline instead of the authors' own analysis. Within this sample are 700,000 to 950,000 distinct CDR3 sequences, with around 40% of them counted one time only. 20% to 25% of the sample lies in the top ten.

In this sample, this clonotype turned up many times. The antigen this receptor binds is unknown. Base quality data are lacking; no much larger clone is found one base away. Systemically healthy Caucasian individuals from Russia, 39 in total and aged roughly 6 to 100 years, were included as donors. Each donor gave about 9.7 milliliters of peripheral blood, drawn into EDTA-treated Vacutainer tubes. Ficoll-Paque density-gradient centrifugation was used to isolate PBMCs, with at least 7 million obtained per sample. Total RNA was extracted from PBMCs with Trizol reagent, with at least 6 micrograms obtained per sample. For every donor, an aliquot of PBMCs went through flow cytometry to measure the percentages of naive CD45RAhigh/CD27high T cells.

The clonotype comes from a woman aged 60-75 years in good health. This chain joins TRBV11-2 to TRBJ2-7; 10 middle bases align to TRBD1. The sample was blood. The base sequence is TGTGCCAGCAGCTTAGGCTCGGGACAGGGGATTCGGGAGCAGTACTTC. The encoded protein is CASSLGSGQGIREQYF.